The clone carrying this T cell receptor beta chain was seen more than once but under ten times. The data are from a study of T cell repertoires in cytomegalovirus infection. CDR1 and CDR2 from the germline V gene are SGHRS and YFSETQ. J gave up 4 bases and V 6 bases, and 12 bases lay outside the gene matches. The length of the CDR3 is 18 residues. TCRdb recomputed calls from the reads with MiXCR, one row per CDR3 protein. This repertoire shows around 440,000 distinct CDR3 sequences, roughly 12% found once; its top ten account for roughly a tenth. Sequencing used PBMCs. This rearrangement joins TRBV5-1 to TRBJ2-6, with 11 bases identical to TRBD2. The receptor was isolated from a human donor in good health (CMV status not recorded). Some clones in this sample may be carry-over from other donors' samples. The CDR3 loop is CASNYFGLAGSGANVLTF. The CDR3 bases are TGCGCCAGCAACTACTTCGGACTAGCGGGTTCGGGGGCCAACGTCCTGACTTTC.